One T cell receptor beta chain is described in this entry. The sample comes from a study of blood T cell repertoires in COVID-19. On the study more broadly: Two negative PCRs, clearance, or symptom resolution had been documented for recovered Cohort 3 donors. From the United States, Italy and Spain came samples of acute and convalescent COVID-19. The analysed material was cDNA or gDNA that came from T cells, B-cell-depleted T cells, or PBMCs.

Participants spanned ages about 18 to 90 years and resided in about 25 US areas. The assay was immunoSEQ multiplex PCR, and TCRdb's table has in-frame clones only and misses some. The sample lists under 400,000 clones, over 75% seen once, with roughly 1.9% in the top ten. Germline V lookup: CDR1 MNHEY, CDR2 SMNVEV (reference sequence). This CDR3 has 15 residues. V was trimmed by 3 bases and J by 3 bases, leaving 15 bases between them. The clonotype comes from a man aged 35 to 55 in a cohort exposed to, infected with or recovered from COVID-19 (not recorded which). V is TRBV27 and J is TRBJ2-7, with D perhaps matching TRBD1 (5 bases). Sequenced sample: PBMCs or T cells enriched from blood (not recorded which). The CDR3 protein is CASSFASRVLYEQYF. The CDR3 region has the DNA TGTGCCAGCAGTTTCGCCTCCAGGGTTCTCTACGAGCAGTACTTC.